The 13 T cell receptor beta chains below come from one sample, sequenced in a study of blood T cell repertoires in COVID-19. Profiling relied on immunoSEQ multiplex PCR, and the TCRdb table lists in-frame clones only, not all of them. Here the sample spans 300,000 to 450,000 clones, more than 75% being singletons. Sequencing input: PBMCs or T cells enriched from blood (not recorded which). The receptors were gathered from a woman under 30 who had recovered from COVID-19.

V is TRBV5-1 and J is TRBJ2-7; TRBD1 is a possible D gene (5 bases). The CDR3 extends over 11 amino acids. Trimming shortened V by 5 bases and J by 3 bases, and 6 bases separated the two germline ends. The germline V gene encodes CDR1 SGHRS and CDR2 YFSETQ. This chain's CDR3 is CASRQGYEQYF. In nucleotides, the CDR3 is TGCGCCAGCAGGCAGGGCTACGAGCAGTACTTC.

The chain carries TRBV7-6 and TRBJ2-3; D may be TRBD2 (7 bases). The CDR3 contains 16 residues. Between the trimmed V and J ends, which lost 2 bases and 2 bases, there was a span of 14 bases. Germline V gives CDR1 SGHVS, CDR2 FNYEAQ. CDR3 DNA sequence: TGTGCCAGCAGCTTAAGAGGGGGGACTATCACAGATACGCAGTATTTT. Translating it yields CASSLRGGTITDTQYF. The full variable domain, its missing parts supplied by reference TRBV7-6 and TRBJ2-3, is GAGVSQSPRYKVTKRGQDVALRCDPISGHVSLYWYRQALGQGPEFLTYFNYEAQQDKSGLPNDRFSAERPEGSISTLTIQRTEQRDSAMYRCASSLRGGTITDTQYFGPGTRLTVL.

This clone has a handful of counts. V and J are TRBV2 and TRBJ2-2; TRBD2 might be the D (6 bases). V lost 8 bases and J 2 bases, leaving 12 bases between the germline ends. Germline lookup yields CDR1 SNHLY and CDR2 FYNNEI. This CDR3 region has 14 residues. The CDR3 protein is CASAGRINTGELFF. The CDR3 DNA reads as TGTGCCAGCGCGGGACGGATTAACACCGGGGAGCTGTTTTTT.

The chain is built from TRBV5-1 and TRBJ1-2, with D possibly being TRBD1 (6 bases). The CDR3 is made up of 17 amino acids. The V and J ends lost 0 bases and 2 bases respectively, with 17 bases between them. Germline lookup yields CDR1 SGHRS and CDR2 YFSETQ. Written as DNA, the CDR3 is TGCGCCAGCAGCTTGGGTCCCCTACAGGGTCGGAACTATGGCTACACCTTC. The encoded protein is CASSLGPLQGRNYGYTF.

The V gene is TRBV3-1 (or the pseudogene TRBV3-2), the J gene TRBJ1-6, with TRBD1 as a possible D gene (6 bases). The ends were cut back, 3 bases at V and 7 bases at J, with 10 bases in the middle. The germline gives CDR1 LGHDT, CDR2 YNNKEL (reference sequence). This CDR3 has 14 amino acids. The CDR3: CASSHRQDNSPLHF. Here the CDR3 DNA reads TGTGCCAGCAGCCACAGACAGGACAATTCACCCCTCCACTTT.

The V gene is TRBV18, the J gene TRBJ1-5; 7 nucleotides match TRBD1. After removal of 5 bases from V and 7 bases from J, the junction contained 5 bases not matched to a gene. The CDR3 has 13 residues. The germline CDR1 and CDR2 sequences are KGHSH and LQKENI. The DNA of the CDR3 is TGTGCCAGCTCAGCAGACAGGGACCAGCCCCAGCATTTT. Translated: CASSADRDQPQHF.

The rearrangement joins TRBV5-1 to TRBJ2-1; possible D gene TRBD1, 5 bases. CDR1 SGHRS and CDR2 YFSETQ come from the germline V gene. V shed 3 bases and J shed 7 bases, with 14 bases lying between them. This CDR3 has 14 amino acids. In DNA, the CDR3 is TGCGCCAGCAGCTCGTTACAGGCGAGGAATGAGCAGTTCTTC. Amino acid sequence: CASSSLQARNEQFF.

The chain employs TRBV7-8 and TRBJ2-5, with 7 bases fitting TRBD1. The CDR3 loop spans 17 amino acids. The V gene's germline CDR1 is SGHVS and CDR2 FQNEAQ. After removal of 3 bases from V and 4 bases from J, the junction contained 14 bases not matched to a gene. The CDR3 nucleotides read TGTGCCAGCAGCTTCACACCCCGGACAGGAGGTTTAGAGACCCAGTACTTC. It yields the protein CASSFTPRTGGLETQYF.

The rearrangement joins TRBV21-1 to TRBJ1-5. TRBV21-1 is noted as a pseudogene. The CDR3 loop spans 17 amino acids. CDR3: CASSPESGGEGNQPQHF. The CDR3 coding sequence is TGTGCCAGCAGCCCCGAGTCGGGGGGGGAAGGCAATCAGCCCCAGCATTTT.

The chain has TRBV6-5 and TRBJ1-5, with TRBD1 as a possible D gene (6 bases). The V gene lost 6 bases and the J gene lost 2 bases, with 14 bases spanning the gap. The germline CDR1 and CDR2 sequences are MNHEY and SVGAGI. CDR3 size: 15 residues. DNA for the CDR3: TGTGCCAGCAGGGGGCCAAACAGGGGCAATCAGCCCCAGCATTTT. Its translation: CASRGPNRGNQPQHF.

V and J are TRBV5-4 and TRBJ2-5; 7 bases align to TRBD1. The CDR3 is 13 residues long. With V trimmed by 5 bases and J by 2 bases, 3 bases remained unmatched. Germline V gives CDR1 SGHNT, CDR2 YYREEE (reference sequence). The CDR3 reads CASSSDRQETQYF. The CDR3 bases are TGTGCCAGCAGTTCGGACAGGCAAGAGACCCAGTACTTC.

This chain uses TRBV27 with TRBJ1-2, with a possible D match to TRBD1 (5 bases). Trimming shortened V by 4 bases and J by 6 bases, and 9 bases separated the two germline ends. The CDR3 sequence is 12 residues long. Germline V lookup: CDR1 MNHEY, CDR2 SMNVEV (reference sequence). This chain's CDR3 is CASSSPGNGYTF. CDR3 in DNA: TGTGCCAGCAGTTCGCCAGGGAATGGCTACACCTTC.

This chain uses TRBV11-1 with TRBJ1-1; D gene ambiguous. CDR1 is SGHAT, CDR2 FQDESV, per germline (reference sequence). The germline V and J ends were trimmed by 2 bases and 0 bases, with 10 bases remaining between them. This CDR3 spans 15 amino acids. The CDR3 loop reads CASSLRSSVNTEAFF. The CDR3 DNA sequence: TGTGCCAGCAGCTTACGGTCCAGCGTGAACACTGAAGCTTTCTTT.